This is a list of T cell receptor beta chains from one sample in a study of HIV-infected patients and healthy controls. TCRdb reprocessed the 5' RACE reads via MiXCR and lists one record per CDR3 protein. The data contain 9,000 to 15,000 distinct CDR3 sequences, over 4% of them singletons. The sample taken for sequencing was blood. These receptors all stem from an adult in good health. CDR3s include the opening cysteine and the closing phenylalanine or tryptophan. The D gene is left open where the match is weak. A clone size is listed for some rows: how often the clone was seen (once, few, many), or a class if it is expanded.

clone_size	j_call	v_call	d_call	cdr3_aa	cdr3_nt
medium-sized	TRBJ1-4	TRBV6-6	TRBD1	CASSRGTGRNEKLFF	TGTGCCAGCAGCCGAGGGACAGGGAGGAATGAAAAACTGTTTTTT
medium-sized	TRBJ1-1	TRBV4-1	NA	CASSFIGMNTEAFF	TGCGCCAGCAGCTTCATTGGGATGAACACTGAAGCTTTCTTT
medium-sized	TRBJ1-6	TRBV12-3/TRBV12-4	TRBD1	CASSFQGEDSPLHF	TGTGCCAGCAGTTTCCAGGGGGAGGATTCACCCCTCCACTTT
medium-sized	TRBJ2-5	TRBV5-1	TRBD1	CASSFRDRGIETQYF	TGCGCCAGCAGCTTCCGGGACAGGGGTATAGAGACCCAGTACTTC
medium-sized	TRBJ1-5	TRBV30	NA	CAWSAAAKTNQPQHF	TGTGCCTGGAGTGCGGCAGCAAAGACAAATCAGCCCCAGCATTTT
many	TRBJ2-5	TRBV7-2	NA	CASSSYGIQETQYF	TGTGCCAGCAGCTCCTACGGGATTCAAGAGACCCAGTACTTC
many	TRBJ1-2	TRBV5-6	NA	CASSFPRAGDGYTF	TGTGCCAGCAGCTTCCCCCGGGCGGGGGACGGCTACACCTTC
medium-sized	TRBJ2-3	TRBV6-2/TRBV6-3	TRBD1	CASSGTGISTDTQYF	TGTGCCAGCAGCGGGACAGGGATTAGCACAGATACGCAGTATTTT
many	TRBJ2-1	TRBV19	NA	CASSILGQGSYNEQFF	TGTGCCAGTAGTATACTAGGGCAGGGGTCCTACAATGAGCAGTTCTTC
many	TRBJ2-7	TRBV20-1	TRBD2	CSPNPRTSGGTDGEQYF	TGCAGTCCGAATCCTCGGACTAGCGGGGGGACCGACGGCGAGCAGTACTTC
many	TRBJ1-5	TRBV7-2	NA	CASSLALGRSDQPQHF	TGTGCCAGCAGCTTAGCCTTAGGCCGGAGTGATCAGCCCCAGCATTTT
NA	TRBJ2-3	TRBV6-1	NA	CASKDGDTQYF	TGTGCCAGCAAAGACGGGGATACGCAGTATTTT
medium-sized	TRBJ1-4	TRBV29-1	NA	CSVGTGREKLFF	TGCAGCGTTGGAACAGGGAGAGAAAAACTGTTTTTT
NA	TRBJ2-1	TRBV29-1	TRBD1	CSAPGQGAKQFF	TGCAGCGCCCCCGGACAGGGGGCGAAGCAGTTCTTC
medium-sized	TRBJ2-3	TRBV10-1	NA	CASSGRKETGQDTQYF	TGCGCCAGCAGTGGTCGAAAGGAAACAGGGCAAGATACGCAGTATTTT
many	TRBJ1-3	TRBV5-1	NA	CASSLGALSGNTIYF	TGCGCCAGCAGCTTGGGGGCCCTCTCTGGAAACACCATATATTTT
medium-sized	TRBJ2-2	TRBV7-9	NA	CASSFRPGELFF	TGTGCCAGCAGCTTCCGACCCGGGGAGCTGTTTTTT
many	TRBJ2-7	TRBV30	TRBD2	CAWKRGASYEQYF	TGTGCCTGGAAGCGGGGGGCCTCCTACGAGCAGTACTTC
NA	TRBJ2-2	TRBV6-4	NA	CASSSSEAGELFF	TGTGCCAGCAGTTCATCCGAAGCCGGGGAGCTGTTTTTT
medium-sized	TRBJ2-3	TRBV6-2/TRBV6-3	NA	CASRLGLFSRFTDTQYF	TGTGCCAGCAGACTGGGACTTTTCTCCCGCTTCACAGATACGCAGTATTTT
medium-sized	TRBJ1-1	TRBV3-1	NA	CASSQESRGGEAFF	TGTGCCAGCAGCCAAGAAAGCAGGGGCGGTGAAGCTTTCTTT
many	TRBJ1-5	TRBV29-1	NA	CSVSISLGGQPQHF	TGCAGCGTTTCGATTTCCCTAGGGGGTCAGCCCCAGCATTTT
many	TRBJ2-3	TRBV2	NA	CASSEARQARAGTDTQYF	TGTGCCAGCAGTGAAGCCCGACAGGCCCGAGCGGGCACAGATACGCAGTATTTT
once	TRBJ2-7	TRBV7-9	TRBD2	CASSLPAGGSRHEQYF	TGTGCCAGCAGCTTACCCGCGGGCGGGAGTCGGCACGAGCAGTACTTC
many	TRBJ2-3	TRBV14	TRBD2	CASSHQGNLAGGITDTQYF	TGTGCCAGCAGCCATCAAGGGAATTTGGCGGGGGGAATCACAGATACGCAGTATTTT
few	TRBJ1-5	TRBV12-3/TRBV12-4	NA	CASRTGGQPQHF	TGTGCCAGCAGGACCGGGGGCCAGCCCCAGCATTTT
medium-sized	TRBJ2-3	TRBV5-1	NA	CASSSQWPSTDTQYF	TGCGCCAGCAGCTCACAGTGGCCTAGCACAGATACGCAGTATTTT
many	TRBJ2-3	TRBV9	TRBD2	CASSVQRGRTDTQYF	TGTGCCAGCAGCGTCCAGCGGGGGCGCACAGATACGCAGTATTTT
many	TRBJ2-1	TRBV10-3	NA	CAISVSGCNEQFF	TGTGCCATCAGTGTTAGTGGCTGCAATGAGCAGTTCTTC
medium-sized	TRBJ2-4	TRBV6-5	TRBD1	CASRDTGGLAKNIQYF	TGTGCCAGCAGGGACACAGGGGGCCTAGCCAAAAACATTCAGTACTTC
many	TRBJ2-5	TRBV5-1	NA	CASSPAGAETQYF	TGCGCCAGCAGCCCCGCAGGGGCAGAGACCCAGTACTTC
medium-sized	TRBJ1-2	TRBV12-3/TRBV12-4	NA	CASSGQYGYTF	TGTGCCAGCTCTGGACAATATGGCTACACCTTC
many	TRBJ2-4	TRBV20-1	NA	CSAPTAAKNIQYF	TGCAGTGCCCCGACAGCAGCCAAAAACATTCAGTACTTC
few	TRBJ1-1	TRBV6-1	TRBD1	CASGVTGVTEAFF	TGTGCCAGCGGAGTAACAGGGGTCACTGAAGCTTTCTTT
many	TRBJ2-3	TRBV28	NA	CASDTGATDTQYF	TGTGCCAGCGATACGGGGGCCACAGATACGCAGTATTTT
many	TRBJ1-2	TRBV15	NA	CATSRNRGNYGYTF	TGTGCCACCAGCAGAAATAGGGGTAACTATGGCTACACCTTC
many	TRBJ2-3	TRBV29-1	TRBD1	CSVYRGLRDTQYF	TGCAGCGTATACAGGGGGCTTAGAGATACGCAGTATTTT
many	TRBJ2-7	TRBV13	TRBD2	CASSLHLGGGDDEQYF	TGTGCCAGCAGCTTACACCTCGGCGGGGGGGATGACGAGCAGTACTTC
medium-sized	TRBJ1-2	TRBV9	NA	CASSVVRGISFYGYTF	TGTGCCAGCAGCGTAGTTAGGGGCATCAGTTTCTATGGCTACACCTTC
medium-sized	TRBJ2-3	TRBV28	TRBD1	CASSFGQGTDTQYF	TGTGCCAGCAGTTTCGGACAGGGCACAGATACGCAGTATTTT
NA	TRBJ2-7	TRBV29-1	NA	CSVEGRTAPYEQYF	TGCAGCGTTGAAGGGCGGACAGCTCCTTACGAGCAGTACTTC
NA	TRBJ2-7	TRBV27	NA	CASSLKLSSYEQYF	TGTGCCAGCAGTTTAAAACTGTCCTCCTACGAGCAGTACTTC
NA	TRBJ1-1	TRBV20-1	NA	CSARAGPRDTEAFF	TGCAGTGCTAGAGCGGGGCCTAGGGACACTGAAGCTTTCTTT
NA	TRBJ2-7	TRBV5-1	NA	CASSLSGPSYEQYF	TGCGCCAGCAGCTTGTCGGGGCCATCCTACGAGCAGTACTTC
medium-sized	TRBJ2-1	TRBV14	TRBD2	CASSQRTSYNEQFF	TGTGCCAGCAGCCAGAGGACTAGTTACAATGAGCAGTTCTTC
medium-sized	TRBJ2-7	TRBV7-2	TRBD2	CASSLLAGDLRWQYF	TGTGCCAGCAGCTTACTAGCGGGTGACCTACGTTGGCAGTACTTC
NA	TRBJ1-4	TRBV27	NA	CASSFMHREKLFF	TGTGCCAGCAGTTTCATGCATAGGGAAAAACTGTTTTTT
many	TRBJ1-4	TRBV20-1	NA	CSASTNEKLFF	TGCAGTGCATCAACTAATGAAAAACTGTTTTTT
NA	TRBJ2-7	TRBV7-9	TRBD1	CASSVAFGTGLFHEQYF	TGTGCCAGCAGCGTGGCGTTCGGGACAGGGTTATTCCACGAGCAGTACTTC
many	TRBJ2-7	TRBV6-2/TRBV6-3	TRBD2	CASSNIAGSSYEQYF	TGTGCCAGCAGTAACATAGCGGGAAGCTCCTACGAGCAGTACTTC
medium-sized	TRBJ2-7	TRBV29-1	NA	CSVEVGALGEQYF	TGCAGCGTTGAAGTCGGGGCGCTCGGCGAGCAGTACTTC
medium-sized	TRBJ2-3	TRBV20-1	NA	CSAKQGGTQYF	TGCAGTGCCAAACAGGGAGGCACGCAGTATTTT
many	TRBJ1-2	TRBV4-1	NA	CASSQSWTERDYGYTF	TGCGCCAGCAGCCAATCTTGGACAGAAAGAGACTATGGCTACACCTTC